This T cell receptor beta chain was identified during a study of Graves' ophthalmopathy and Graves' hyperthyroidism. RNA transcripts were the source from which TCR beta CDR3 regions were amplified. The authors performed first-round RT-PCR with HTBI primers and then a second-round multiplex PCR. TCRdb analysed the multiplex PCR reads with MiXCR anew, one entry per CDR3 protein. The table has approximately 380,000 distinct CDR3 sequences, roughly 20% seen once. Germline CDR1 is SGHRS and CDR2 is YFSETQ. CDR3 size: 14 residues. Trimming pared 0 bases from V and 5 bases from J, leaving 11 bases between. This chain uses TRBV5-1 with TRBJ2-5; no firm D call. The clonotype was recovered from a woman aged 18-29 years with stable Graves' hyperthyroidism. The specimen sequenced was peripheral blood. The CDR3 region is CASSLDGYRETQYF. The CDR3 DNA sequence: TGCGCCAGCAGCTTGGACGGGTACCGGGAGACCCAGTACTTC.